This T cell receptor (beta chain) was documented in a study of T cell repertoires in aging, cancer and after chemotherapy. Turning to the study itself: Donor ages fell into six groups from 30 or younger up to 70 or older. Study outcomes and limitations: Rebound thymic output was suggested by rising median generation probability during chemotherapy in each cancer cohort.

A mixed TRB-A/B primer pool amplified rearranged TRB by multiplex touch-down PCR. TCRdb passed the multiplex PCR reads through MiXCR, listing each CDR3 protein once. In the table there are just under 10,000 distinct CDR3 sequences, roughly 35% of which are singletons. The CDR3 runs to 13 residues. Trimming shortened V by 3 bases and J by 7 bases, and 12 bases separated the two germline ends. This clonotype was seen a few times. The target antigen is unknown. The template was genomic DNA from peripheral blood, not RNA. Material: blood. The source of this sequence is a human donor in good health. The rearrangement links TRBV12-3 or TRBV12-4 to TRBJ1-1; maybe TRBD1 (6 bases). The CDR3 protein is CASSLSRGVEAFF. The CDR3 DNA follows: TGTGCCAGCAGTTTGTCCAGGGGAGTTGAAGCTTTCTTT.